This entry describes one T cell receptor beta chain. This CDR3 contains 14 residues. Germline CDR1 SGHTA, CDR2 FQGNSA. Trimming cost V 4 bases and J 5 bases; bases outside gene matches: 2. Here immunoSEQ multiplex PCR was the method, and the copy in TCRdb shows in-frame clones only, minus some. The sample gives around 68,000 clones, under 98% of which show up once; approximately 0.26% is in the top ten. This sample was included in a study of technical replicates of blood from several donors. This receptor was identified in a human donor in good health. The specimen was T cells isolated from PBMCs. The rearrangement links TRBV7-2 to TRBJ1-4, with 9 bases fitting TRBD1. The CDR3 nucleotides are TGTGCCAGCAGCTGGGGACAGGGCAATGAAAAACTGTTTTTT. Translated: CASSWGQGNEKLFF. Full variable domain (rest looked up from reference TRBV7-2 and TRBJ1-4): GAGVSQSPSNKVTEKGKDVELRCDPISGHTALYWYRQSLGQGLEFLIYFQGNSAPDKSGLPSDRFSAERTGGSVSTLTIQRTQQEDSAVYLCASSWGQGNEKLFFGSGTQLSVL.